This is a list of T cell receptor beta chains from one sample in a study of T cells in Graves' hyperthyroidism and ophthalmopathy. TCRdb redid the calling of the multiplex PCR reads with MiXCR, one entry per CDR3 protein. Of 250,000 to 350,000 distinct CDR3 sequences detected, approximately 15% appear once; the ten largest clones hold around 61%. Sequencing was performed on blood. These receptors were taken from an older woman with Graves' ophthalmopathy. Each CDR3 is given without its conserved first and last residue. Rows give clone size only sometimes, using once, few, many, or a class for an expanded clone.

>TRBV4-3|few
ASSQDKGLAGVGVGDTQY
>TRBV4-1|few
ASSQATTTYEQY
>TRBV28|-
ASGRVPYEQY
>TRBV5-5|few
ASSSLSPVETQY
>TRBV7-7|many
ASSLYREHEQY
>TRBV5-5|many
ASSYDRVKGEQY
>TRBV14|many
ASSQDQGGRLSGYT
>TRBV30|-
AWSVSGAGYT
>TRBV7-2|many
ASSQHWAGVYEQY
>TRBV20-1|-
SASPGLAGGPGTGELF
>TRBV4-3|-
ASSQDQSWAGSTDTQY
>TRBV7-2|few
ASSFRAGNDYT
>TRBV15|few
ATSSEVVSNQPQH
>TRBV6-1|few
ASSQQDRGRPDTQY
>TRBV6-1|many
AIFPGTGNLNTEAF
>TRBV5-6|few
ASSLGGQGANEKLF
>TRBV6-1|-
ASSQTGTGGLEKLF
>TRBV12-3/TRBV12-4|many
ASSLGSRPDEQY
>TRBV5-6|-
ASSSSTGGFSSGANVLT
>TRBV28|-
ASSPSGGPYEQY
>TRBV6-1|many
ASSPDSANYGYT
>TRBV12-3/TRBV12-4|many
ASRSRGALRTGELF
>TRBV19|-
ASIKDRNQPQH
>TRBV12-3/TRBV12-4|few
ASSLTQALGYT
>TRBV4-3|few
ASSDTPNSGNTIY
>TRBV24-1|few
ATSDLRQYNEQF
>TRBV7-2|few
ASSPEGRTIGTQY
>TRBV9|-
ASSVSSGHYNEQF
>TRBV5-1|many
ASSSTARGSTDTQY
>TRBV20-1|many
SARLAGGREQY
>TRBV27|few
ASSTAMGGSYNSPLH
>TRBV12-3/TRBV12-4|many
ASSFILVGEAF
>TRBV6-2/TRBV6-3|many
ASRTTGQGNYEQY
>TRBV7-2|many
ASRDPPDTGELF
>TRBV9|-
ASSLSGNNYGYT
>TRBV10-3|-
AISESQVRSGANVLT
>TRBV9|few
ASSFRQAANTGELF